This paragraph covers one T cell receptor beta chain sequence. This sample is part of a study of blood T cell repertoires in COVID-19. V shed 4 bases and J 8 bases; nucleotides not matched to a gene: 6. The CDR3 length is 13 residues. Germline CDR1 is SGHAT and CDR2 is FQNNGV. Some clones are missing from TCRdb's copy, which holds only in-frame ones; the method was immunoSEQ multiplex PCR. The sample records around 200,000 clones, around four fifths being singletons. The rearrangement uses TRBV11-2 and TRBJ1-1, with TRBD1 identical over 8 bases. The receptor's source is a woman in her fifties or sixties with acute or convalescent COVID-19. Sequencing was done on a sample of peripheral blood. The CDR3 bases are TGTGCCAGCAGCTCAAATACAGGGGGGGAAGCTTTCTTT. It translates to CASSSNTGGEAFF. Full variable domain (remainder filled in from reference TRBV11-2 and TRBJ1-1): EAGVAQSPRYKIIEKRQSVAFWCNPISGHATLYWYQQILGQGPKLLIQFQNNGVVDDSQLPKDRFSAERLKGVDSTLKIQPAKLEDSAVYLCASSSNTGGEAFFGQGTRLTVV.